This T cell receptor beta chain appears in the sequencing data of a study of tumor and adjacent non-tumor tissue in lung cancer. CDR1 is SEHNR and CDR2 is FQNEAQ in the germline V gene (reference sequence). With 6 bases removed from V and 1 base from J, the gap between germline ends came to 9 bases. The CDR3 extends over 13 amino acids. This sample's RNA came from whole unsorted tissue. This non-tumor lung sample came from over 3 cm beyond the tumor edge. This clonotype has ten or more counts. The antigen is not known. A modified ARM-PCR protocol with three rounds of nested PCR amplified TCRbeta. MiXCR, applied by TCRdb to the multiplex PCR reads, yields one record per CDR3 protein. The repertoire consists of approximately 120,000 distinct CDR3 sequences, with 50% to 70% occurring once and the leading ten covering roughly 19%. Findings and caveats of the study: TCR diversity was significantly greater in tumor than normal lung tissue.

The receptor comes from a man aged 60-69 years with non-small cell lung cancer. The sequencing input was distant non-tumor lung tissue. The chain couples TRBV7-9 to TRBJ1-1; D gene uncertain. The CDR3 DNA sequence: TGTGCCAGCAGTTTTACGACGAACACTGAAGCTTTCTTT. As protein: CASSFTTNTEAFF.